Listed below are T cell receptor beta chains from one sample, sequenced in a study of T cell clonotyping in hematopoietic cell transplantation. The assay was immunoSEQ multiplex PCR, and TCRdb's table has in-frame clones only and misses some. The profile shows about 9,300 clones, less than 90% of them singletons. The sequences come from PBMCs, collected 180 days after allogeneic stem cell transplant. The source is a human patient who had an allogeneic stem cell transplant, so the T cells may come from the graft donor. The donor label of this sample is uncertain. Some clones in this sample may be carry-over from other donors' samples. Both conserved end residues are part of each CDR3. Fields, in order: V gene, J gene, clone size, D gene, CDR3 DNA, CDR3 protein. A D gene is named only where the DNA matches it firmly. A clone size is listed for some rows: how often the clone was seen (once, few, many), or a class if it is expanded.

>TRBV5-6|TRBJ2-1|.|TRBD2
TGTGCCAGCAGCTTGGAGACATCTAGCGGGAGACAATACAATGAGCAGTTCTTC
CASSLETSSGRQYNEQFF
>TRBV11-2|TRBJ1-5|.|.
TGTGCCAGCAGCTTAGGTAACAGCTTTAGCAATCAGCCCCAGCATTTT
CASSLGNSFSNQPQHF
>TRBV28|TRBJ1-5|.|.
TGTGCCAGCAGTCTACAACTACAGGAGGTGAACGTCGATCAGCCCCAGCATTTT
CASSLQLQEVNVDQPQHF
>TRBV15|TRBJ2-1|.|.
TGTGCCACCAGCAGAGTATGGGAGCAGGGCGAGCAGTTCTTC
CATSRVWEQGEQFF
>TRBV7-2|TRBJ2-2|.|.
TGTGCCAGCAGCTCGCCGGGACAAACGAACCGCGGCACCGGGGAGCTGTTTTTT
CASSSPGQTNRGTGELFF
>TRBV27|TRBJ2-2|.|.
TGTGCCAGCAGCCCCTCTGGGGACACCGGGGAGCTGTTTTTT
CASSPSGDTGELFF
>TRBV15|TRBJ2-5|.|.
TGTGCCACCAGCAGAGTCGGGGGAGGAGAGACCCAGTACTTC
CATSRVGGGETQYF
>TRBV11-2|TRBJ2-7|.|TRBD1
TGTGCCAGCAGCGCAGACAGGGCGGGCGAGCAGTACTTC
CASSADRAGEQYF
>TRBV9|TRBJ2-7|.|TRBD2
TGTGCCAGCAGCGTAGCGGCGGGGGTTTACGAGCAGTACTTC
CASSVAAGVYEQYF
>TRBV18|TRBJ2-7|.|.
TGTGCCAGCTCACCCCGGGGCAGGACCTCCTACGAGCAGTACTTC
CASSPRGRTSYEQYF
>TRBV30|TRBJ1-4|.|TRBD1
TGTGCCTGGTACAGGGGGACTAATGAAAAACTGTTTTTT
CAWYRGTNEKLFF
>TRBV5-4|TRBJ2-7|few|TRBD2
TGTGCCAGCAGCCGGGACCGAGGGACTAGAAACGAGCAGTACTTC
CASSRDRGTRNEQYF
>TRBV10-2|TRBJ2-3|.|TRBD2
TGCGCCAGCAGTGAGTCGACTCTAGCGGGTAGGTCAGATACGCAGTATTTT
CASSESTLAGRSDTQYF
>TRBV10-3|TRBJ2-7|.|TRBD1
TGTGCCATCAGCCGGGACAGGGAATCGGGCGAGCAGTACTTC
CAISRDRESGEQYF
>TRBV5-1|TRBJ2-2|.|.
TGCGCCAGCAGCTTAGATACGGGGCGGACCGGGGAGCTGTTTTTT
CASSLDTGRTGELFF
>TRBV11-3|TRBJ2-5|.|.
TGTGCCAGCAGCTCCCGGGCAGGGACGGAGACCCAGTACTTC
CASSSRAGTETQYF
>TRBV4-1|TRBJ2-7|.|TRBD1
TGCGCCAGCAGCCAAGTAGGTGAGGCGACAGGGAGCTCCTACGAGCAGTACTTC
CASSQVGEATGSSYEQYF
>TRBV5-3|TRBJ2-7|.|TRBD2
TGTGCCAGCAGCCGGGACCGAGGGACTAGAAACGAGCAGTACTTC
CASSRDRGTRNEQYF
>TRBV5-1|TRBJ1-5|.|.
TGCGCCAGCAGCTTGGATGGGATCAATCAGCCCCAGCATTTT
CASSLDGINQPQHF
>TRBV15|TRBJ1-4|.|.
TGTGCCACCAGCAGAGATCTTCACAGCCAGAATGAAAAACTGTTTTTT
CATSRDLHSQNEKLFF
>TRBV5-1|TRBJ1-6|.|.
TGCGCCAGCAGCCGCCGGGACCTAGGAATCAATTCACCCCTCCACTTT
CASSRRDLGINSPLHF
>TRBV9|TRBJ2-7|.|TRBD2
TGTGCCAGCAGCCCGGGGGGGGGCAGCTCCTACGAGCAGTACTTC
CASSPGGGSSYEQYF
>TRBV19|TRBJ2-7|.|.
TGTGCCAGTAGTTTCTCAGGGGAGCAGTACTTC
CASSFSGEQYF
>TRBV7-2|TRBJ1-5|.|.
TGTGCCAGCAGCTTAGATCAGGGTGGAAGGCAGCCCCAGCATTTT
CASSLDQGGRQPQHF
>TRBV10-3|TRBJ1-2|.|.
TGTGCCATCAGTGATGTTGGTTGGGGCGGCTACACCTTC
CAISDVGWGGYTF
>TRBV28|TRBJ2-1|.|TRBD2
TGTGCCAGCAGTTTGGGTAGCGGGAATTCAAATGAGCAGTTCTTC
CASSLGSGNSNEQFF
>TRBV2|TRBJ1-4|.|.
TGTGCCAGCATCCCGCTGGGGAGACTTTGGGAAAAACTGTTTTTT
CASIPLGRLWEKLFF
>TRBV30|TRBJ1-1|.|.
TGTGCCTGGAGTGTCCAGACGCCTGAAGCTTTCTTT
CAWSVQTPEAFF
>TRBV10-3|TRBJ2-1|.|TRBD1
TGTGCCATCAGGGAGACAGGGAAAAATGAGCAGTTCTTC
CAIRETGKNEQFF
>TRBV7-6|TRBJ1-2|.|TRBD1
TGTGCCAGCAGCTTGTTTGGGACAGAGCTTGATGGCTACACCTTC
CASSLFGTELDGYTF
>TRBV10-2|TRBJ1-4|.|.
TGCGCCAGCAGTGAGCACAGAACTAATGAAAAACTGTTTTTT
CASSEHRTNEKLFF
>TRBV5-1|TRBJ1-4|.|.
TGCGCCAGCAGCCCGGGCGGGGGGGAAAATGAAAAACTGTTTTTT
CASSPGGGENEKLFF
>TRBV4-3|TRBJ2-5|.|TRBD2
TGCGCCAGCAGCCAAGAGCTAGCGGGCCCCAACCAAGAGACCCAGTACTTC
CASSQELAGPNQETQYF
>TRBV5-6|TRBJ2-7|.|.
TGTGCCAGCAGCTTAGGGGCGCTAATACCGATTTACGAGCAGTACTTC
CASSLGALIPIYEQYF
>TRBV19|TRBJ1-1|.|.
TGTGCCAGTAGTTTGGGTGTTGACACTGAAGCTTTCTTT
CASSLGVDTEAFF
>TRBV9|TRBJ1-4|hyperexpanded|.
TGTGCCAGCAGCGTAGACGGGGCGCGGAGGGAAAAACTGTTTTTT
CASSVDGARREKLFF
>TRBV6-6|TRBJ1-2|.|.
TGTGCCAGCAGCCATACCAGTCAGAGCTATGGCTACACCTTC
CASSHTSQSYGYTF
>TRBV13|TRBJ2-7|once|TRBD1
TGTGCCAGCAGCGACAGGGATACCTACGAGCAGTACTTC
CASSDRDTYEQYF
>TRBV5-1|TRBJ1-5|.|.
TGCGCCAGCAGCGAAGGACATGGCAATCAGCCCCAGCATTTT
CASSEGHGNQPQHF
>TRBV7-2|TRBJ2-1|.|.
TGTGCCAGCAGCTCCCCGACAGGAAACAATGAGCAGTTCTTC
CASSSPTGNNEQFF
>TRBV19|TRBJ1-1|.|.
TGTGCCAGTAATCTCCGACAGTCGAACACTGAAGCTTTCTTT
CASNLRQSNTEAFF
>TRBV7-2|TRBJ2-3|.|.
TGTGCCAGCAGCCAGAGGGTGGCCACAGATACGCAGTATTTT
CASSQRVATDTQYF
>TRBV6-5|TRBJ1-1|.|.
TGTGCCAGCAGTTGGCGGGACACAACACACACTGAAGCTTTCTTT
CASSWRDTTHTEAFF
>TRBV19|TRBJ1-2|.|TRBD1
TGTGCCAGTAGGATACAGGGGAATTCTAACTATGGCTACACCTTC
CASRIQGNSNYGYTF